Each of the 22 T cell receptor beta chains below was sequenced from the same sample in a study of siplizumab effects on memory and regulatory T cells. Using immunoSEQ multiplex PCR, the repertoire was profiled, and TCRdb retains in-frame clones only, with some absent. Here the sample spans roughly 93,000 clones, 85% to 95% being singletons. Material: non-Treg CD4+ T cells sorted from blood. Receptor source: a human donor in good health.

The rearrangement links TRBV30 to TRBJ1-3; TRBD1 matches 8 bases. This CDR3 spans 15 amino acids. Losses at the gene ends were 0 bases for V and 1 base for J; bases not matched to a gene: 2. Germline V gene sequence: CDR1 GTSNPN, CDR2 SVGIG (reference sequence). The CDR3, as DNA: TGTGCCTGGAGTGTACGACAGGGGTCTGGAAACACCATATATTTT. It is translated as CAWSVRQGSGNTIYF. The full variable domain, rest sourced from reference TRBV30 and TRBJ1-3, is SQTIHQWPATLVQPVGSPLSLECTVEGTSNPNLYWYRQAAGRGLQLLFYSVGIGQISSEVPQNLSASRPQDRQFILSSKKLLLSDSGFYLCAWSVRQGSGNTIYFGEGSWLTVV.

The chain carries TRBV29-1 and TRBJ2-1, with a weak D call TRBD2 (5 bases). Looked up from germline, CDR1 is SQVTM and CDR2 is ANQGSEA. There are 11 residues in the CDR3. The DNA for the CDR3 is TGCAGTACGGGATCCTACAATGAGCAGTTCTTC. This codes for CSTGSYNEQFF.

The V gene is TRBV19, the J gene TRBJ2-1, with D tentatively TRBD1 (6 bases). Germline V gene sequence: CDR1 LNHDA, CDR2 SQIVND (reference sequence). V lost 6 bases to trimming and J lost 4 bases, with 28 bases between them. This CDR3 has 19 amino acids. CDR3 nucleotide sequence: TGTGCCAGTAGGAGCGAACAGGGATGGGCAAAAACCCCGTACAATGAGCAGTTCTTC. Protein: CASRSEQGWAKTPYNEQFF.

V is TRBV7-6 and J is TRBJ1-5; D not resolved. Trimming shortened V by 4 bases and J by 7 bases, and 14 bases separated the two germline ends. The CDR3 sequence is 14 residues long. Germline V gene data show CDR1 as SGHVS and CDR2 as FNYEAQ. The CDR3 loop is CASSYKGWGQPQHF. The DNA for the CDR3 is TGTGCCAGCAGCTATAAGGGTTGGGGACAGCCCCAGCATTTT. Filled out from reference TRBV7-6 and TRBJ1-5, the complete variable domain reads GAGVSQSPRYKVTKRGQDVALRCDPISGHVSLYWYRQALGQGPEFLTYFNYEAQQDKSGLPNDRFSAERPEGSISTLTIQRTEQRDSAMYRCASSYKGWGQPQHFGDGTRLSIL.

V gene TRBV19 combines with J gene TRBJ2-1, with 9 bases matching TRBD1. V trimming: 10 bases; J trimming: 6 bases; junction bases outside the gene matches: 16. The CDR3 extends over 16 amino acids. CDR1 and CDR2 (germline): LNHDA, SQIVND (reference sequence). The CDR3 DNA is TGTGCCACTCGACTCACTGGGACAGGGCTTGGCAATGAGCAGTTCTTC. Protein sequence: CATRLTGTGLGNEQFF. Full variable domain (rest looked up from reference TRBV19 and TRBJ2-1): DGGITQSPKYLFRKEGQNVTLSCEQNLNHDAMYWYRQDPGQGLRLIYYSQIVNDFQKGDIAEGYSVSREKKESFPLTVTSAQKNPTAFYLCATRLTGTGLGNEQFFGPGTRLTVL.

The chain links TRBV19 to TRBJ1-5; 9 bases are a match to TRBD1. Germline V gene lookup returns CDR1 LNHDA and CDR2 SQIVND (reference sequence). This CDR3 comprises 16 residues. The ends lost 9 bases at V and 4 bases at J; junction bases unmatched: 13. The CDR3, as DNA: TGTGCCAGCTCCGAACAGGGGGCTGTTTCGAATCAGCCCCAGCATTTT. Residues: CASSEQGAVSNQPQHF.

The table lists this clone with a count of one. CDR3 protein: CASSPLRGQNTDTQYF. CDR3 bases: TGTGCCAGCAGCCCGCTTCGGGGACAGAACACAGATACGCAGTATTTT. V is TRBV7-3 and J is TRBJ2-3; 7 bases fit TRBD1. The CDR3 is 16 amino acids. V lost 5 bases to trimming and J lost 2 bases; unmatched junction nucleotides: 10. The germline CDR1 and CDR2 sequences are SGHTA and FQGTGA.

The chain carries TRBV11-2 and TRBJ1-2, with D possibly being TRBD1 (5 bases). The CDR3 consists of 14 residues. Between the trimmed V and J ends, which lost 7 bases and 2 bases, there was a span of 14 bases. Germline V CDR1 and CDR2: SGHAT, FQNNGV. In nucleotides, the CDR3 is TGTGCCAGCACCCTCGGCGGGGGGAACTATGGCTACACCTTC. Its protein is CASTLGGGNYGYTF. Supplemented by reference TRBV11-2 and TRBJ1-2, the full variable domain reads EAGVAQSPRYKIIEKRQSVAFWCNPISGHATLYWYQQILGQGPKLLIQFQNNGVVDDSQLPKDRFSAERLKGVDSTLKIQPAKLEDSAVYLCASTLGGGNYGYTFGSGTRLTVV.

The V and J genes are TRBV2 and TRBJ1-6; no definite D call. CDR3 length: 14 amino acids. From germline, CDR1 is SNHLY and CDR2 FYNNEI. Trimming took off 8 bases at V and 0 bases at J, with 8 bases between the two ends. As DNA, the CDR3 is TGTGCCAGCCTCGGGGACTCCTATAATTCACCCCTCCACTTT. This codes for CASLGDSYNSPLHF.

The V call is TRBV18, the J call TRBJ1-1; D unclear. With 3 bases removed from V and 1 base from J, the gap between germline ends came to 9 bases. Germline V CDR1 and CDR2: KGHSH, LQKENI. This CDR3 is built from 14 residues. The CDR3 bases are TGTGCCAGCTCACCTAGTGACAAGAACACTGAAGCTTTCTTT. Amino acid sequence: CASSPSDKNTEAFF.

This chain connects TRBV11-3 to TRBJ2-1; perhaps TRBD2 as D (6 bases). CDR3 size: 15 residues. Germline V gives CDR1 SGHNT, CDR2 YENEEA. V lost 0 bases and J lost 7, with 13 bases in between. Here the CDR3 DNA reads TGTGCCAGCAGCTTAGAGGGGGGAGTGGGTAATGAGCAGTTCTTC. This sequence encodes CASSLEGGVGNEQFF.

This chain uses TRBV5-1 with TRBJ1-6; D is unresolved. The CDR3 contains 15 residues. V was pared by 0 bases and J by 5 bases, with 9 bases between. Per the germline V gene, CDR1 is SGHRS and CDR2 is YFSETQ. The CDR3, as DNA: TGCGCCAGCAGCTTGGAAGGGCCCCATAATTCACCCCTCCACTTT. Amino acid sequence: CASSLEGPHNSPLHF.

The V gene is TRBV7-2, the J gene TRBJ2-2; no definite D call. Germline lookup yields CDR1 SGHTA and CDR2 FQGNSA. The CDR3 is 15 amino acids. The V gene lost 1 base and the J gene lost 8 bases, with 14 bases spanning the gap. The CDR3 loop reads CASSLGRTVRGELFF. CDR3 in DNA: TGTGCCAGCAGCTTAGGACGGACGGTGAGAGGGGAGCTGTTTTTT.

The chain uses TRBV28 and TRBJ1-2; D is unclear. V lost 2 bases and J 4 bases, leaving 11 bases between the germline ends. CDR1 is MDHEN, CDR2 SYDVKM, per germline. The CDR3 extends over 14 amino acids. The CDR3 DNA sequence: TGTGCCAGCAGTTTAGACAACGCTTCCTATGGCTACACCTTC. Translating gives CASSLDNASYGYTF.

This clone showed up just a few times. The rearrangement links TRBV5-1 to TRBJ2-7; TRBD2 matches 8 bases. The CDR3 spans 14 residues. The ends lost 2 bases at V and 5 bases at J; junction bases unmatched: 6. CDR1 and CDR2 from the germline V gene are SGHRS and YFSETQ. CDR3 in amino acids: CASSLRGGKDEQYF. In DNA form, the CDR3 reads TGCGCCAGCAGCTTACGCGGGGGGAAGGACGAGCAGTACTTC.

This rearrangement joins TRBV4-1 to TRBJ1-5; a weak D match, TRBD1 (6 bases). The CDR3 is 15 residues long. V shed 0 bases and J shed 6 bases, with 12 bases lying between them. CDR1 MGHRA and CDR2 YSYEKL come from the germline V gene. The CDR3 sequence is CASSQDFDRRQPQHF. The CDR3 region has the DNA TGCGCCAGCAGCCAAGATTTTGACAGGCGTCAGCCCCAGCATTTT.

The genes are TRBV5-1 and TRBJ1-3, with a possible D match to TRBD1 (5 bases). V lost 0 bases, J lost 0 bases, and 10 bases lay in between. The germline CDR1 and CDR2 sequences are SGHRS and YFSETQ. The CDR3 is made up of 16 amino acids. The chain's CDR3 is CASSLGWDYSGNTIYF. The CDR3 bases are TGCGCCAGCAGCTTGGGCTGGGACTACTCTGGAAACACCATATATTTT.

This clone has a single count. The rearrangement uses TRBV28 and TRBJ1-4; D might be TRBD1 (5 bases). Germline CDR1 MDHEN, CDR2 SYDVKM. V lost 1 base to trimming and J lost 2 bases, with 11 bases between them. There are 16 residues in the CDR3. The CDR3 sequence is CASSLFTGITNEKLFF. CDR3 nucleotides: TGTGCCAGCAGTTTATTTACAGGAATCACTAATGAAAAACTGTTTTTT.

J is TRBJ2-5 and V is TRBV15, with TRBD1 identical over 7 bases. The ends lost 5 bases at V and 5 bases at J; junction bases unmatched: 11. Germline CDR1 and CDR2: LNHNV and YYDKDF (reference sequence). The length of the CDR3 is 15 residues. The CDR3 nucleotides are TGTGCCACCAGCCTCTTCTCCGACAGGGTGGAGACCCAGTACTTC. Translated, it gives CATSLFSDRVETQYF.

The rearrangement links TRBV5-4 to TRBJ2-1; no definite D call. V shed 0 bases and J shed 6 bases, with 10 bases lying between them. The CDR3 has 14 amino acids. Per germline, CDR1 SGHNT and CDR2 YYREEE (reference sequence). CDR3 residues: CASSLGNEPNEQFF. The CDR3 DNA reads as TGTGCCAGCAGCTTGGGGAACGAGCCCAATGAGCAGTTCTTC.

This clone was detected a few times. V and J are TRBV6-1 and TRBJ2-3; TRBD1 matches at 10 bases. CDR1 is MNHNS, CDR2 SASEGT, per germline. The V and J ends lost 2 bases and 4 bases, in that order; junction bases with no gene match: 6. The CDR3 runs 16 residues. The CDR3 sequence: CASSENPGQGPDTQYF. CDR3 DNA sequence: TGTGCCAGCAGTGAAAATCCGGGACAGGGGCCAGATACGCAGTATTTT.

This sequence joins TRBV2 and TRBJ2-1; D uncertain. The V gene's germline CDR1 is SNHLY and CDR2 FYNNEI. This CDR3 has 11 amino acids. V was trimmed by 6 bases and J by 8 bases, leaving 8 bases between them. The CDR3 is CASSPLDEQFF. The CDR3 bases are TGTGCCAGCAGCCCCCTCGATGAGCAGTTCTTC. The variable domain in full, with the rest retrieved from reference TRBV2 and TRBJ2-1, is EPEVTQTPSHQVTQMGQEVILRCVPISNHLYFYWYRQILGQKVEFLVSFYNNEISEKSEIFDDQFSVERPDGSNFTLKIRSTKLEDSAMYFCASSPLDEQFFGPGTRLTVL.